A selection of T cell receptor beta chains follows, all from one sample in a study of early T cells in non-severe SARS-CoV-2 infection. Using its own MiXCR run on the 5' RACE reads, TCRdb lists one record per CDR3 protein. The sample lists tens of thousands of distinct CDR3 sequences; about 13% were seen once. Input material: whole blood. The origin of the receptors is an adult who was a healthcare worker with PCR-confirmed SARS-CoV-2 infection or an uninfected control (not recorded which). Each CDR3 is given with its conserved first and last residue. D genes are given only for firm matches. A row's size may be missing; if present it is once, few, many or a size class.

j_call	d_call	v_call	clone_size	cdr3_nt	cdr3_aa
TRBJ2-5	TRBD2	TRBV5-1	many	TGCGCCAGCAGCAAGGGACTAGCGGGGGGTTTTGAGACCCAGTACTTC	CASSKGLAGGFETQYF
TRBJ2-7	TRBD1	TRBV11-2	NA	TGTGCCAGCAGCTTTGGGGGGACAGGGAACGATCAGTACTTC	CASSFGGTGNDQYF
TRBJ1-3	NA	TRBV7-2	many	TGTGCCAGCAGCTCCCGTTCCAGGGGAAACACCATATATTTT	CASSSRSRGNTIYF
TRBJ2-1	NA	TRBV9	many	TGTGCCAGCAGCGTAGGGTTAATCGTCAATGAGCAGTTCTTC	CASSVGLIVNEQFF
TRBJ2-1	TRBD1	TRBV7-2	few	TGTGCCAGCAGCTTCGACAGGGTACGAGAGCAGTTCTTC	CASSFDRVREQFF
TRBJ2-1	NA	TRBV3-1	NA	TGTGCCAGCAGCCAAAAGGGGGATTTGAATGAGCAGTTCTTC	CASSQKGDLNEQFF
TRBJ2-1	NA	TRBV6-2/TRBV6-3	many	TGTGCCAGCAGTTACGGTGTGTTGTCGGGCGGTTCCAATGAGCAGTTCTTC	CASSYGVLSGGSNEQFF
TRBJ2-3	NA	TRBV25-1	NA	TGTGCCAGCACCACCGGGACTTTCCCAGATACGCAGTATTTT	CASTTGTFPDTQYF
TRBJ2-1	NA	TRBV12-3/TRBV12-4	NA	TGTGCCAGCAGCCCCGGCGTTGGTGAGCAGTTCTTC	CASSPGVGEQFF
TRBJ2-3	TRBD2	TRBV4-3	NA	TGCGCCAGCAGCCAAGATTCGGCTAGCGGGAGGGCGGATACGCAGTATTTT	CASSQDSASGRADTQYF
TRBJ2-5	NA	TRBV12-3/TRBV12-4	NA	TGTGCCAGCAGTAAGGACTTGCTTATCGGTGAAGAGACCCAGTACTTC	CASSKDLLIGEETQYF
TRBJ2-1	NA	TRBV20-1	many	TGCAGTGCTCAGGTCCCCGACGTATTCGATGAGCAGTTCTTC	CSAQVPDVFDEQFF
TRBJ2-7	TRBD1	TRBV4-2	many	TGTGCCAGCAGCCAAGAGGGGACAGGGGAGGTGTACGAGCAGTACTTC	CASSQEGTGEVYEQYF
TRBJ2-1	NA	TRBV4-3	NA	TGCGCCAGCAAGGGCGGATTCGGCAATGAGCAGTTCTTC	CASKGGFGNEQFF
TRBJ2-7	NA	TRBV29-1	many	TGCAGCGTCGAGTCGGGGCCCTACGAGCAGTACTTC	CSVESGPYEQYF
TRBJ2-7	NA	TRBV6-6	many	TGTGCCAGCAGCCCAACTGTCTACGAGCAGTACTTC	CASSPTVYEQYF
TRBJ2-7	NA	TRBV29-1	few	TGCAGCGTTGGGTCAGGGAACTACGAGCAGTACTTC	CSVGSGNYEQYF
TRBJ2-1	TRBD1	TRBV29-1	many	TGCAGCTTCACCTCAGGGGGCTTTGAGCAGTTCTTC	CSFTSGGFEQFF
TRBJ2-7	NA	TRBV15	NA	TGTGCCACCAGCAGAGATGGAGGTTACGAGCAGTACTTC	CATSRDGGYEQYF
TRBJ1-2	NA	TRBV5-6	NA	TGTGCCAGCAGCCCGTACGGGGGAGCTGGCTACACCTTC	CASSPYGGAGYTF
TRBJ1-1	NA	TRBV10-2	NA	TGCGCCGGCCAGGTCAAAATGAACACTGAAGCTTTCTTT	CAGQVKMNTEAFF
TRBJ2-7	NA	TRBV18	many	TGTGCCAGCTCACCACAACGGATACTGAGCGAGCAGTACTTC	CASSPQRILSEQYF
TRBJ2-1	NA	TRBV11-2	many	TGTGCCAGCAGCTTAGAACTGAACTCCTACAATGAGCAGTTCTTC	CASSLELNSYNEQFF
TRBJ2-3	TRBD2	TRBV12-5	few	TGTGCTAGTGGTTTAGGCGGGGGAGTTACGCAGTATTTT	CASGLGGGVTQYF
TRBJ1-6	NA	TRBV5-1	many	TGCGCCAGCAGGCCCGGACGGACGATGGATAATTCACCCCTCCACTTT	CASRPGRTMDNSPLHF
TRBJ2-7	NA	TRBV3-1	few	TGTGCCAGCAGCCAAGAACCTCGACCCGCCGTGGGGCAGTACTTC	CASSQEPRPAVGQYF
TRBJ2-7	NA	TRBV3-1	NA	TGTGCCAGCAGCCAAGTTGATACAGGGATTATACGCGCGCAGTACTTC	CASSQVDTGIIRAQYF
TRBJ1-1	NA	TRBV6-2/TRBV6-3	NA	TGTGCCAGCAGAGATTTTACTGAAGCTTTCTTT	CASRDFTEAFF
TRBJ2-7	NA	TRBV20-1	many	TGCAGTGCTAGTTGGGCCAGCCCCTACGAGCAGTACTTC	CSASWASPYEQYF
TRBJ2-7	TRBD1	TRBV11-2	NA	TGTGCCAGCAGCTTAGCCGTTTGGACAGGGGGTGACGAGCAGTACTTC	CASSLAVWTGGDEQYF
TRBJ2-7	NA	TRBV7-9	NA	TGTGCCAGCAGCTTAGCAGCTATCACCTACGAGCAGTACTTC	CASSLAAITYEQYF
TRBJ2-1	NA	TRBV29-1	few	TGCAGCGTTGAAGATCTATATAGCTCCTACAATGAGCAGTTCTTC	CSVEDLYSSYNEQFF
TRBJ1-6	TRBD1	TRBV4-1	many	TGCGCCAGCAGCCAAGACTGGACAGGATTCTCAGATAATTCACCCCTCCACTTT	CASSQDWTGFSDNSPLHF
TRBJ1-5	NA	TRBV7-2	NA	TGTGCCAGCAGCGCGTCAGGGGCGGGCAATCAGCCCCAGCATTTT	CASSASGAGNQPQHF
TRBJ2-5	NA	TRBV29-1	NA	TGCAGCGTTGAAAGAACAGAGCAAGAGACCCAGTACTTC	CSVERTEQETQYF
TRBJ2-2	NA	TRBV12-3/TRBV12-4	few	TGTGCCAGCAGGGCAGGGTACACCGGGGAGCTGTTTTTT	CASRAGYTGELFF
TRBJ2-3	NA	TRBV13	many	TGTGCCAGCAGCTCCTGGGCGGTTCAGGATACGCAGTATTTT	CASSSWAVQDTQYF
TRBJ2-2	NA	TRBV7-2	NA	TGTGCCAGCAGCTGGGCAGGGTTCGACGGGGAGCTGTTTTTT	CASSWAGFDGELFF